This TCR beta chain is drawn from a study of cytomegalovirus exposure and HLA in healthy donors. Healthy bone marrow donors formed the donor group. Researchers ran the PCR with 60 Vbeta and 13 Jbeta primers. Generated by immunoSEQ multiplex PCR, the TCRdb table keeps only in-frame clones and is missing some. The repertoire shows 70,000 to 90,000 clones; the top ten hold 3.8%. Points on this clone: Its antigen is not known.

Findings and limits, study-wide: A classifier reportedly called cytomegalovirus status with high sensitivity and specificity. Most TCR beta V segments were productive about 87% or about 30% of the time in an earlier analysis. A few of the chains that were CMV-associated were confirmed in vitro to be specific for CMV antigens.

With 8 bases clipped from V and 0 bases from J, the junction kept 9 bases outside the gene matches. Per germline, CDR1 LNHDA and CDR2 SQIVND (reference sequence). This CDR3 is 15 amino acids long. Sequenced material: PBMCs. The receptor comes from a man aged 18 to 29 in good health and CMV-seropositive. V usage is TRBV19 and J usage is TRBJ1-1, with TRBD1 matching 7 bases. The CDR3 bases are TGTGCCAGTTTTGGCCCGGGACAGTTGAACACTGAAGCTTTCTTT. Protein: CASFGPGQLNTEAFF.